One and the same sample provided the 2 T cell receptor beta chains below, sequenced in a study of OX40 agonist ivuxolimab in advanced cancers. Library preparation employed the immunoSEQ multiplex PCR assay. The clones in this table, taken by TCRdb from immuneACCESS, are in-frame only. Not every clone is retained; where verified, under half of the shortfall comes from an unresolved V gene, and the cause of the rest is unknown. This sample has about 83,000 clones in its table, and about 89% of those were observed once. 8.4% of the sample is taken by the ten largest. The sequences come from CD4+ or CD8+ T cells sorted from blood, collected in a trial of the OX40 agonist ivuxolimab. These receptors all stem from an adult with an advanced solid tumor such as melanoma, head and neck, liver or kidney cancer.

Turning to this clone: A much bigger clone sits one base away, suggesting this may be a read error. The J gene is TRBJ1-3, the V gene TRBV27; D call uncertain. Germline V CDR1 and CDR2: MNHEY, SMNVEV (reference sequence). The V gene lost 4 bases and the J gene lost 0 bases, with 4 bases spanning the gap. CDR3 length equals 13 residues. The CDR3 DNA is TGTGCCAGCAGTTGGGTCTCTGGAAACACCATATATTTT. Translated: CASSWVSGNTIYF.

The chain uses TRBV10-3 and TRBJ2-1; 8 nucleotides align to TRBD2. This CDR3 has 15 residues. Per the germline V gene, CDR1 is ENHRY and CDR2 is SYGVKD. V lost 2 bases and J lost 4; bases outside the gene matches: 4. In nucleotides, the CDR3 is TGTGCCATCAGTGAGAGAGCGGGAGCTTACAATGAGCAGTTCTTC. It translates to CAISERAGAYNEQFF.